Sequencing of this T cell receptor beta chain was carried out in a study of cytomegalovirus exposure and HLA in healthy donors. As for the study in general: Later, an analysis reported that the 100 to 150 validation repertoires had used the same platform as the approximately 720 first-cohort repertoires.

The CDR3 consists of 20 residues. The junction had 22 bases not matched to a gene; V was cut back by 1 base and J by 9 bases. CDR1 and CDR2 from the germline V gene are MNHEY and SMNVEV (reference sequence). Points from the study as a whole: In vitro data verified three CMV-associated chains as specific for CMV antigens. There were under 200 TCR beta chains listed as cytomegalovirus-associated.

TCRdb's copy holds only in-frame clones and misses some; the assay was immunoSEQ multiplex PCR. The sample records over 85,000 clones, around nine tenths being singletons. The count of this clone is one. Its matching antigen is unknown. Sequenced sample: PBMCs. The receptor was derived from a woman in her thirties in good health and CMV-seropositive. The chain uses TRBV27 and TRBJ1-4; 8 bases agree with TRBD1. The CDR3 region is CASSLFVRQGSQRGWKKLFF. The CDR3 DNA follows: TGTGCCAGCAGTTTATTCGTCCGACAGGGGTCTCAAAGGGGTTGGAAAAAACTGTTTTTT.